This TCR beta chain was obtained from a study of T cells in Graves' hyperthyroidism and ophthalmopathy. Study-level background: Peripheral blood draws took place at initial diagnosis, ahead of any treatment. General observations from the study: Most clonotypes that expanded in the thyroid above 0.001 also showed up in blood.

The CDR3 regions of TCR beta were amplified from RNA transcripts. With the HTBI primer set, the TCR CDR3 went through a first round of RT-PCR. Via MiXCR, TCRdb re-called the multiplex PCR reads, giving one row per CDR3 protein. Among hundreds of thousands of distinct CDR3 sequences listed, approximately 15% were seen once. Comments on this clonotype: Antigen unknown.

The CDR3 is 16 amino acids. The ends were cut back, 0 bases at V and 3 bases at J, with 10 bases in the middle. Per germline, CDR1 KGHDR and CDR2 SFDVKD. The sample comprised blood. The sequence derives from a woman in her twenties or thirties with Graves' hyperthyroidism. V is TRBV24-1 and J is TRBJ2-2; unclear D gene. The CDR3 DNA reads as TGTGCCACCAGTGATTTGGACTGGCCATACACCGGGGAGCTGTTTTTT. This encodes CATSDLDWPYTGELFF.